This entry features one T cell receptor beta chain sequence. Its target antigen remains unknown. The missing conserved phenylalanine or tryptophan at the end of this CDR3 makes a read error likely. CDR1 and CDR2 were assigned from the germline V gene (reference sequence) as SEHNR and FQNEAQ. Including both end residues, the CDR3 is 15 amino acids long. Here the CDR3 DNA is all that survives: 45 bases in frame from base 1. V lost 0 bases and J lost 5 bases; the stretch between them is 13 bases long. The data were taken from a study of CD8+CD57+ T cells in acquired aplastic anemia listed by TCRdb under 2018. Some background on the complete study: On average, sorted CD4+ and CD8+ cells yielded 3.2 ug of extracted DNA, with a range of about 0.18 to 27.4 ug. A CD8+CD57+ expansion meant a frequency higher than the mean frequency seen in healthy subjects. Results the study describes overall, beyond this receptor: No significant difference in CD8+ Simpson's diversity was found between patients and healthy controls (P=0.060). Around 30 CD8+ CDR3 sequences were shared between patients and controls but appeared highly expressed in patients and within their immunodominant clones.

TCR beta VDJ combination and CDR3 sequence profiling used genomic DNA as the template. TCR repertoire sequencing was run on an Illumina HiSeq 2000. On the authors' methods: TRBV/TRBJ rearrangement plots, CDR3 size and DJ length profiles, and Simpson's diversity index were used to evaluate the repertoires. The immunodominant clone was defined as the most abundant DNA sequence in deep sequencing data. CDR3 amino acid sequences were checked for sharing across subjects and were also compared against the VDJdb database and published repertoires. TCRdb reanalyzed the raw reads on its own, using fastp at Q25 for trimming and MiXCR for clone calling, and kept in-frame beta chains. Each record represents a unique CDR3 protein, reported with the most common genes and DNA among its rows. These V and J calls rely on TCRdb rather than the paper's analysis. For this sample there are fewer than 300,000 distinct CDR3 sequences; 82% appear just once. The ten largest clones represent 42% of the sample.

The patients picked for sequencing were ones in whom flow cytometry had shown an expansion of CD8+CD57+ cells. Every patient had a diagnosis of severe acquired aplastic anemia based on International Study of Aplastic Anemia and Agranulocytosis and Camitta criteria. Patients had received no therapy at the time of blood sampling. TCR repertoires of sorted CD4+ and CD8+ blood T cells from severe aplastic anemia patients and healthy subjects were deep-sequenced in the study. Patients were enrolled in the USA under clinicaltrials.gov protocols 00001620, 01623167, 00001397, 00071045, 00081523 and 00961064. Ficoll-Paque density gradient centrifugation was used to isolate peripheral blood mononuclear cells. Before DNA extraction, CD4+ and CD8+ T cells were sorted with FACS or magnetic beads.

The clonotype originates from a human donor with aplastic anemia. Sequenced sample: sorted CD4+, CD8+, or CD8+CD57+ T cells (not recorded which) from PBMCs. The sequence links TRBV7-9 to TRBJ2-5, with the D gene uncertain. The sequenced DNA: TGTGCCAGCAGCTTAGCCATCAGGCCCTTGGAGACCCAGTACCTC. It is translated as CASSLAIRPLETQYL.